The sequence of this T cell receptor beta chain was determined in a study of blood T cell repertoires in COVID-19. Participants came from 20 to 25 US areas, aged about 18 to 100 years. The study assigned cohorts using participant-reported clinical history. The authors' processing: Estimation of nucleated cell counts was performed using reference gene primer amplification. Profiling relied on immunoSEQ multiplex PCR, and the TCRdb table lists in-frame clones only, not all of them. The V and J calls and clone size are taken from that table; D and trimming were inferred from the DNA. The profile shows approximately 390,000 clones, 88% of them singletons. The sample consisted of PBMCs or T cells enriched from blood (not recorded which). The TCR originated in a woman aged 35 to 49 with acute COVID-19.

CDR3 loop: CASSKGHRFPLSGEPHGELFF. CDR3 DNA: TGTGCCAGCAGCAAAGGCCATCGATTCCCGCTTAGCGGGGAACCGCACGGGGAGCTGTTTTTT. This rearrangement joins TRBV21-1 to TRBJ2-2; whether TRBD2, the table's D call, matches the DNA was not checked. TRBV21-1 is a pseudogene locus. This CDR3 spans 21 amino acids.